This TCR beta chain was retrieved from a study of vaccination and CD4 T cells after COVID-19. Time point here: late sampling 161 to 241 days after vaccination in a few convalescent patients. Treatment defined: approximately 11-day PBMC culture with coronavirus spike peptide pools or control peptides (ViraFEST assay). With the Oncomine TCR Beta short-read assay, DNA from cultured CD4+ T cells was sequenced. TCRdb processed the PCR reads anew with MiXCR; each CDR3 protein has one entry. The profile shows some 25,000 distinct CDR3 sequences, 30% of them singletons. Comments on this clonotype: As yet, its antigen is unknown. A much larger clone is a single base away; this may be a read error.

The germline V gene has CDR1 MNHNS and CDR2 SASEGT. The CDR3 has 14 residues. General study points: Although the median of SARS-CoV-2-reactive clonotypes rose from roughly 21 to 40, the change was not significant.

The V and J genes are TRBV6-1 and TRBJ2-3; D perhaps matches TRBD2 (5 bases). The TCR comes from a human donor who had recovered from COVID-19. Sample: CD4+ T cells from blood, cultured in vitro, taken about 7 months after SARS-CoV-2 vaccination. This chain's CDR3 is CAGSGLASTDTQYF. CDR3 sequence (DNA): TGTGCCGGCAGTGGGCTAGCTAGCACAGATACGCAGTATTTT.